This is a list of T cell receptor beta chains from one sample in a study of PD-1 blockade in classical Hodgkin lymphoma. Profiling relied on immunoSEQ multiplex PCR, and the TCRdb table lists in-frame clones only, not all of them. Altogether approximately 9,500 clones are present, 70% to 80% being singletons, with the ten largest covering about 4.3%. The sample in question was CD4+ T cells from blood, obtained at baseline. All receptors come from a human donor with classical Hodgkin lymphoma. The CDR3 runs from the conserved cysteine through the conserved F or W. Fields, in order: V gene, D gene, J gene, clone size, CDR3 DNA, CDR3 protein. The D gene is left open where the match is weak. Clone size is not always given. Where it is, it says once, few, many or a class for expanded clones.

V: TRBV7-2
D: -
J: TRBJ2-5
size: -
DNA: TGTGCCAGCAGCTTAGGAGGGGCCAACGGGGAGACCCAGTACTTC
CDR3: CASSLGGANGETQYF

V: TRBV11-3
D: -
J: TRBJ2-2
size: -
DNA: TGTGCCAGCCAAGGGGCCGGGGAGCTGTTTTTT
CDR3: CASQGAGELFF

V: TRBV6-1
D: -
J: TRBJ1-1
size: once
DNA: TGTGCCAGCAGTGAGGGTGGGGGCTGGGGGAACACTGAAGCTTTCTTT
CDR3: CASSEGGGWGNTEAFF

V: TRBV10-3
D: -
J: TRBJ1-3
size: -
DNA: TGTGCCATCGGTGATGGCCCCCCATCTGGAAACACCATATATTTT
CDR3: CAIGDGPPSGNTIYF

V: TRBV4-1
D: -
J: TRBJ1-5
size: medium-sized
DNA: TGCGCCAGCAGCCACGCCTTCAATAGCAATCAGCCCCAGCATTTT
CDR3: CASSHAFNSNQPQHF

V: TRBV28
D: -
J: TRBJ1-4
size: -
DNA: TGTGCCAGCAGTTTAGGCCGGCTCTACAATGAAAAACTGTTTTTT
CDR3: CASSLGRLYNEKLFF

V: TRBV5-5
D: -
J: TRBJ1-5
size: few
DNA: TGTGCCAGCAGCAACACAGAGAGCAATCAGCCCCAGCATTTT
CDR3: CASSNTESNQPQHF

V: TRBV10-3
D: TRBD1
J: TRBJ1-1
size: few
DNA: TGTGCCATCAGATGGACAGGCGAATACACTGAAGCTTTCTTT
CDR3: CAIRWTGEYTEAFF

V: TRBV27
D: TRBD1
J: TRBJ1-2
size: -
DNA: TGTGCCTCAAAGGGGACAGGGAACAGCTATGGCTACACCTTC
CDR3: CASKGTGNSYGYTF

V: TRBV2
D: -
J: TRBJ2-2
size: -
DNA: TGTGCCAGCAGTGACCCCGCCGGGGAGCTGTTTTTT
CDR3: CASSDPAGELFF

V: TRBV29-1
D: -
J: TRBJ2-6
size: -
DNA: TGCAGCGTTGCCGTCGATCCTGGCAGCTCTGGGGCCAACGTCCTGACTTTC
CDR3: CSVAVDPGSSGANVLTF

V: TRBV20-1
D: -
J: TRBJ1-1
size: once
DNA: TGCAGTGCCACCACCGGGAAGGATTTTTTCTTT
CDR3: CSATTGKDFFF

V: TRBV29-1
D: -
J: TRBJ2-4
size: -
DNA: TGCAGCGCCGCGGGCCCCTTTGGAAACATTCAGTACTTC
CDR3: CSAAGPFGNIQYF

V: TRBV11-3
D: TRBD1
J: TRBJ2-1
size: -
DNA: TGTGCCAGCAGCTCCCCGACAGGGGCCGGGGAGCAGTTCTTC
CDR3: CASSSPTGAGEQFF

V: TRBV11-3
D: TRBD1
J: TRBJ2-1
size: -
DNA: TGTGCCAGCAGCTTAGTAGGGGGCGGCGAGCAGTTCTTC
CDR3: CASSLVGGGEQFF

V: TRBV6-1
D: TRBD2
J: TRBJ2-7
size: -
DNA: TGTGCCAGCAGTGAATATACCGGGGGGGGCATTAACGAGCAGTACTTC
CDR3: CASSEYTGGGINEQYF

V: TRBV7-9
D: -
J: TRBJ1-5
size: few
DNA: TGTGCCAGCAGCTTACAAGGGCCCGAGAATCAGCCCCAGCATTTT
CDR3: CASSLQGPENQPQHF

V: TRBV20-1
D: -
J: TRBJ2-5
size: -
DNA: TGCAGTGAATGGGCGGGGAAGACCCAGTACTTC
CDR3: CSEWAGKTQYF

V: TRBV6-5
D: -
J: TRBJ1-1
size: -
DNA: TGTGCCAGCAGTTACTCGAGACAGATGAACACTGAAGCTTTCTTT
CDR3: CASSYSRQMNTEAFF

V: TRBV2
D: -
J: TRBJ1-1
size: -
DNA: TGTGCCAGCAGTGGGACGGGGGACACTGAAGCTTTCTTT
CDR3: CASSGTGDTEAFF

V: TRBV12-5
D: TRBD2
J: TRBJ2-3
size: -
DNA: TGTGCTAGTGGTTTGGGACGCACGGCGGGAGCCGCTAGCACAGATACGCAGTATTTT
CDR3: CASGLGRTAGAASTDTQYF

V: TRBV10-3
D: -
J: TRBJ2-1
size: -
DNA: TGTGCCATCAGAGCACCCCTAAAGGGCTCTAGCGGAGGGGGGAATGAGCAGTTCTTC
CDR3: CAIRAPLKGSSGGGNEQFF

V: TRBV5-6
D: -
J: TRBJ2-7
size: -
DNA: TGTGCCAGCAGCTTAGTCGGCTACGAGCAGTACTTC
CDR3: CASSLVGYEQYF

V: TRBV30
D: -
J: TRBJ2-5
size: -
DNA: TGTGCCTGGAGCCTGTACAGGGTGGAGACCCAGTACTTC
CDR3: CAWSLYRVETQYF

V: TRBV10-3
D: -
J: TRBJ2-7
size: -
DNA: TGTGCCATCGGCGCGGTGAGCTCCTACGAGCAGTACTTC
CDR3: CAIGAVSSYEQYF

V: TRBV19
D: -
J: TRBJ1-6
size: -
DNA: TGTGCCAGTACTGGACAGACGAATTCACCCCTCCACTTT
CDR3: CASTGQTNSPLHF

V: TRBV29-1
D: -
J: TRBJ1-1
size: -
DNA: TGCAGCACGAGCTGGTGGGAGAACACTGAAGCTTTCTTT
CDR3: CSTSWWENTEAFF

V: TRBV12-5
D: -
J: TRBJ2-3
size: -
DNA: TGTGCTAGTGGTTCCAACCTAGCGGATACGCAGTATTTT
CDR3: CASGSNLADTQYF

V: TRBV2
D: TRBD1
J: TRBJ2-2
size: -
DNA: TGTGCCAGCAGGGTGACAGGGGCGAAGGAGGCAGACACCGGGGAGCTGTTTTTT
CDR3: CASRVTGAKEADTGELFF

V: TRBV29-1
D: -
J: TRBJ2-2
size: -
DNA: TGCAGCGTTGTGCCAGAGCACACCGGGGAGCTGTTTTTT
CDR3: CSVVPEHTGELFF

V: TRBV4-2
D: -
J: TRBJ1-2
size: -
DNA: TGTGCCAGCAGCCAAGATCAGGGGGGCTACACCTTC
CDR3: CASSQDQGGYTF

V: TRBV9
D: TRBD2
J: TRBJ2-7
size: few
DNA: TGTGCCAGCAGCCCCGCCGGGACTAGCGGGATAGACGAGCAGTACTTC
CDR3: CASSPAGTSGIDEQYF

V: TRBV4-2
D: TRBD1
J: TRBJ1-2
size: few
DNA: TGTGCCAGCAGCCAAGATCTTAGGGGGCGTTGGGATGGCTACACCTTC
CDR3: CASSQDLRGRWDGYTF

V: TRBV7-8
D: -
J: TRBJ1-6
size: -
DNA: TGTGCCAGCAGCTGGGAGAGGGATTCACCCCTCCACTTT
CDR3: CASSWERDSPLHF

V: TRBV14
D: -
J: TRBJ2-5
size: -
DNA: TGTGCCAGCAGCCACAGGACAGTCCAAGAGACCCAGTACTTC
CDR3: CASSHRTVQETQYF

V: TRBV11-2
D: TRBD1
J: TRBJ1-1
size: -
DNA: TGTGCCAGCACCCCGGGACAGGGGGCTGAAGCTTTCTTT
CDR3: CASTPGQGAEAFF

V: TRBV19
D: TRBD2
J: TRBJ2-3
size: -
DNA: TGTGCCAGTACTAACCCTTCGGGAGGGGATACGCAGTATTTT
CDR3: CASTNPSGGDTQYF

V: TRBV2
D: -
J: TRBJ2-1
size: few
DNA: TGTGCCAGCAGTGAATCAGGACACGATTACAATGAGCAGTTCTTC
CDR3: CASSESGHDYNEQFF

V: TRBV7-9
D: -
J: TRBJ1-2
size: few
DNA: TGTGCCAGCAGCTTAATCCAAGCTAACTATGGCTACACCTTC
CDR3: CASSLIQANYGYTF

V: TRBV29-1
D: TRBD2
J: TRBJ2-7
size: -
DNA: TGCAGCGTTGAGTTTGCTAGCGGGACGGCCGAGCAGTACTTC
CDR3: CSVEFASGTAEQYF

V: TRBV6-6
D: TRBD2
J: TRBJ2-7
size: -
DNA: TGTGCCAGCAGTTTCCTAGCGGGAGAGAGGTCCTACGAGCAGTACTTC
CDR3: CASSFLAGERSYEQYF

V: TRBV5-1
D: -
J: TRBJ2-7
size: -
DNA: TGCGCCAGCAGCTTGGGCGGCAATAGCATCTCCAACGAGCAGTACTTC
CDR3: CASSLGGNSISNEQYF

V: TRBV7-2
D: -
J: TRBJ2-7
size: -
DNA: TGTGCCAGCAGCTCGGACGCCTCCTACGAGCAGTACTTC
CDR3: CASSSDASYEQYF

V: TRBV6-5
D: -
J: TRBJ2-7
size: medium-sized
DNA: TGTGCCAGCAGTTACTCGAGGGGCGGCTCACGGGTCGAGCAGTACTTC
CDR3: CASSYSRGGSRVEQYF

V: TRBV19
D: -
J: TRBJ2-1
size: -
DNA: TGTGCCAGTAGTATAGAGGGGGCCAAGCAGTTCTTC
CDR3: CASSIEGAKQFF

V: TRBV9
D: TRBD2
J: TRBJ2-2
size: -
DNA: TGTGCCAGCAGCGGGCGAGCGGGGCCGAACACCGGGGAGCTGTTTTTT
CDR3: CASSGRAGPNTGELFF

V: TRBV7-8
D: -
J: TRBJ1-5
size: few
DNA: TGTGCCAGCAGCGAGCGGACGGGGGGAAGGGGCAATCAGCCCCAGCATTTT
CDR3: CASSERTGGRGNQPQHF

V: TRBV2
D: TRBD1
J: TRBJ2-5
size: medium-sized
DNA: TGTGCCAGCCAGGGGGCAGGGGAGACCCAGTACTTC
CDR3: CASQGAGETQYF